These 14 T cell receptor beta chains originate from one sample sequenced in a study of long-term antiretroviral therapy in people with HIV. Runs used v3.0 of the immunoSEQ assay and were done at survey level. The repertoire was sequenced with immunoSEQ multiplex PCR; TCRdb's copy has only in-frame clones and lacks some. The sample yields some 35,000 clones, approximately 94% seen once. This sample comprised unsorted PBMCs, obtained 4.1 years after starting antiretroviral therapy. The receptors come from a woman between 45 and 60 years old with HIV.

V is TRBV5-4 and J is TRBJ2-5; 15 nucleotides agree with TRBD2. The germline V gene encodes CDR1 SGHNT and CDR2 YYREEE (reference sequence). CDR3 length: 16 residues. With 4 bases clipped from V and 5 bases from J, the junction kept 6 bases outside the gene matches. CDR3 nucleotides: TGTGCCAGCAGCACGGGACTAGCGGGGGGATGGGAGACCCAGTACTTC. This encodes CASSTGLAGGWETQYF.

DNA for the CDR3: TGTGCCAGCACCCAGACAGGTGGCGGAAACACCATATATTTT. Its protein product is CASTQTGGGNTIYF. The chain couples TRBV6-6 to TRBJ1-3, with a possible D match to TRBD1 (6 bases). Germline V CDR1 and CDR2: MNHNY, SVGAGI (reference sequence). V was clipped by 7 bases and J by 4 bases, with 14 bases between them. This CDR3 has 14 amino acids.

The chain employs TRBV4-1 and TRBJ2-7; no reliable D call. V lost 1 base and J 3 bases, leaving 16 bases between the germline ends. The CDR3 consists of 16 residues. Germline V gene lookup returns CDR1 MGHRA and CDR2 YSYEKL. The CDR3 sequence is CASSQVPFAPNYEQYF. The CDR3 DNA reads as TGCGCCAGCAGCCAAGTCCCATTCGCCCCAAACTACGAGCAGTACTTC.

CDR3 nucleotide sequence: TGTGCCAGCAGCCCCCCAGGGGAGGGTGTAACGCAGTATTTT. It yields the protein CASSPPGEGVTQYF. The J gene is TRBJ2-3, the V gene TRBV5-4, with a weak D call TRBD2 (7 bases). Germline V CDR1 and CDR2: SGHNT, YYREEE (reference sequence). V was cut by 4 bases and J by 9 bases, with 18 bases left in between. The CDR3 loop spans 14 amino acids.

The V and J genes are TRBV21-1 and TRBJ2-1; the table calls TRBD1, which could not be checked here. TRBV21-1 is given as a pseudogene. This CDR3 region has 16 residues. CDR3: CASSNPTSRRPHEQFF. CDR3 in DNA: TGTGCCAGCAGTAACCCTACCTCCAGGCGACCCCATGAGCAGTTCTTC.

This clone has only a few counts. The genes are TRBV25-1 and TRBJ2-1; D possibly uses TRBD1 or TRBD2 (5 bases each). Germline lookup yields CDR1 MGHDK and CDR2 SYGVNS. Trimming left V 3 bases short and J 13 bases short, with 16 bases between. The CDR3 sequence is 13 residues long. CDR3 in DNA: TGTGCCAGCAGTGAGCCAGGGACGTTATTACAGTTCTTC. Residues: CASSEPGTLLQFF.

The rearrangement links TRBV19 to TRBJ2-2; TRBD2 might be the D (5 bases). With 5 bases removed from V and 0 bases from J, the gap between germline ends came to 13 bases. The germline CDR1 and CDR2 sequences are LNHDA and SQIVND (reference sequence). CDR3 length equals 16 residues. The DNA of the CDR3 is TGTGCCAGTAGTCCAGGACTCTTCGCGAACACCGGGGAGCTGTTTTTT. This translates into CASSPGLFANTGELFF.

The gene calls are TRBV18 and TRBJ2-7, with TRBD2 matching over 12 bases. Germline CDR1 is KGHSH and CDR2 is LQKENI. J lost 3 bases, V lost 3 bases, and 6 bases had no gene match. The CDR3 is made up of 16 amino acids. The CDR3 region is CASSPLAGGPFYEQYF. In nucleotides, the CDR3 is TGTGCCAGCTCACCGCTAGCGGGGGGGCCTTTCTACGAGCAGTACTTC.

J is TRBJ2-7 and V is TRBV6-6; the match to TRBD1 covers 7 bases. The CDR3 has 14 residues. Unmatched junction bases numbered 5, after V lost 6 bases and J lost 0 bases. Germline V lookup: CDR1 MNHNY, CDR2 SVGAGI (reference sequence). The CDR3 bases are TGTGCCAGCAGCCCGGGACAGAACTCCTACGAGCAGTACTTC. Protein: CASSPGQNSYEQYF.

The chain couples TRBV4-3 to TRBJ2-7; no definite D call. The V end was cut by 5 bases, the J end by 3 bases, with 20 bases between. The CDR3 is 16 residues long. Germline CDR1 is LGHNA and CDR2 is YSLEER. CDR3 sequence: CASSFRGVAVYYEQYF. The CDR3 nucleotides are TGCGCCAGCAGCTTCAGAGGAGTGGCAGTTTACTACGAGCAGTACTTC.

The rearrangement uses TRBV7-3 and TRBJ1-2; no definite D call. The length of the CDR3 is 13 residues. The V end was cut by 4 bases, the J end by 5 bases, with 11 bases between. Germline V lookup: CDR1 SGHTA, CDR2 FQGTGA. The CDR3 bases are TGTGCCAGCAGCTCAGGACCCGATTATGGCTACACCTTC. This sequence encodes CASSSGPDYGYTF.

This chain uses TRBV19 with TRBJ1-3, with TRBD1 as a possible D gene (6 bases). With 6 bases removed from V and 2 bases from J, the gap between germline ends came to 14 bases. This CDR3 region has 15 residues. The germline CDR1 and CDR2 sequences are LNHDA and SQIVND (reference sequence). CDR3 in amino acids: CASRPQGGTGNTIYF. The CDR3 coding sequence is TGTGCCAGTAGGCCACAGGGTGGCACTGGAAACACCATATATTTT. The entire variable domain, with the rest obtained from reference TRBV19 and TRBJ1-3, is as follows: DGGITQSPKYLFRKEGQNVTLSCEQNLNHDAMYWYRQDPGQGLRLIYYSQIVNDFQKGDIAEGYSVSREKKESFPLTVTSAQKNPTAFYLCASRPQGGTGNTIYFGEGSWLTVV.

The J gene is TRBJ1-5, the V gene TRBV19; D not resolved. Germline CDR1 and CDR2: LNHDA and SQIVND (reference sequence). V was trimmed by 3 bases and J by 3 bases, leaving 15 bases between them. There are 16 residues in the CDR3. CDR3 loop: CASSMNAGIINQPQHF. CDR3 nucleotides: TGTGCCAGTAGTATGAACGCGGGTATTATCAATCAGCCCCAGCATTTT.

The genes are TRBV7-2 and TRBJ1-2; 8 bases line up with TRBD1. The V gene end was trimmed by 2 bases and the J gene end by 3 bases; junction bases not matched to a gene: 5. The germline V gene has CDR1 SGHTA and CDR2 FQGNSA. This CDR3 region has 15 residues. The chain's CDR3 is CASSLRAGGYYGYTF. For the CDR3, the DNA is TGTGCCAGCAGCTTAAGGGCAGGGGGCTACTATGGCTACACCTTC.